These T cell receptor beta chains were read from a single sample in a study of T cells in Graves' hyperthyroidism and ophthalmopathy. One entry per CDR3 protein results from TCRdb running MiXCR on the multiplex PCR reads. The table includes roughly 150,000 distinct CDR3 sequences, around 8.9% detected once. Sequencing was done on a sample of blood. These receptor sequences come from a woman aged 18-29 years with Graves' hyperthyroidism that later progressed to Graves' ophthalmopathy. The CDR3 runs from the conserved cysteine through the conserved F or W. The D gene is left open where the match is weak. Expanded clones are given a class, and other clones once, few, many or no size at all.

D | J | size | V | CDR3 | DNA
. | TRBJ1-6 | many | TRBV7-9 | CASSLAGRNSPLHF | TGTGCCAGCAGCTTAGCGGGGCGTAATTCACCCCTCCACTTT
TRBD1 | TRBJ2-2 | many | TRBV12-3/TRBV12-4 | CASSTGTGGITGELFF | TGTGCCAGCAGCACCGGGACAGGGGGCATCACCGGGGAGCTGTTTTTT
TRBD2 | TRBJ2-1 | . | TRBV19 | CASSTAGLAGNEQFF | TGTGCCAGTAGTACCGCGGGACTAGCGGGAAATGAGCAGTTCTTC
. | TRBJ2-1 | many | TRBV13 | CASSLDEVGSYNEQFF | TGTGCCAGCAGCTTAGATGAGGTCGGCTCCTACAATGAGCAGTTCTTC
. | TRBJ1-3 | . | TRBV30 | CAWSVPDDSGNTIYF | TGTGCCTGGAGTGTACCCGATGACTCTGGAAACACCATATATTTT
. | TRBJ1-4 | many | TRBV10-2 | CASSESGLGKLFF | TGCGCCAGCAGTGAGTCAGGGTTGGGAAAACTGTTTTTT
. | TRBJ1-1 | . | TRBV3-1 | CASSQRDRNTEAFF | TGTGCCAGCAGCCAAAGAGATCGGAACACTGAAGCTTTCTTT
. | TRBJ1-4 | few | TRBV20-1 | CSANLLGQGEKLFF | TGCAGTGCTAACTTACTCGGGCAGGGTGAAAAACTGTTTTTT
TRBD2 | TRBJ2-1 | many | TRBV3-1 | CASSQRRGDEQFF | TGTGCCAGCAGCCAAAGACGGGGGGATGAGCAGTTCTTC
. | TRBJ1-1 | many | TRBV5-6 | CASSFTPVVNTEAFF | TGTGCCAGCAGCTTTACGCCGGTCGTGAACACTGAAGCTTTCTTT
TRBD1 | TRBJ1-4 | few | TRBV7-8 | CASSLPARGSATNEKLLF | TGTGCCAGCAGCTTACCCGCCAGGGGGAGCGCAACTAATGAAAAACTGCTTTTT
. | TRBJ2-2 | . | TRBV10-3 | CAIGAPNSGAGELFF | TGTGCCATCGGGGCCCCCAACAGTGGCGCCGGGGAGCTGTTTTTT
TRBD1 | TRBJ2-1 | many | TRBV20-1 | CSGVDRESYNEQFF | TGCAGTGGGGTCGACAGGGAATCCTACAATGAGCAGTTCTTC
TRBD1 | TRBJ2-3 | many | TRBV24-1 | CATSDPGTVQGDTQYF | TGTGCCACCAGTGATCCCGGGACAGTTCAAGGAGATACGCAGTATTTT
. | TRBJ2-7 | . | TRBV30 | CAWRRGYYEQYF | TGTGCCTGGAGGCGGGGCTACTACGAGCAGTACTTC
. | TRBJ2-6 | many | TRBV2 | CASSRGGSGANVLTF | TGTGCCAGCAGTCGAGGGGGCTCTGGGGCCAACGTCCTGACTTTC
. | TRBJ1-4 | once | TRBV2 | CASREGDNEKLFF | TGTGCCAGCAGAGAAGGAGATAATGAAAAACTGTTTTTT
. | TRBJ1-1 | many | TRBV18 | CASSPRGRSTEAFF | TGTGCCAGCTCACCACGAGGCAGGAGTACTGAAGCTTTCTTT
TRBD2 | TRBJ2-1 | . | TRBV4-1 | CASSRRTSGKRYSYNEQFF | TGCGCCAGCAGCCGGCGGACTAGCGGGAAGCGATACTCCTACAATGAGCAGTTCTTC
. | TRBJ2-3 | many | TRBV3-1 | CASSQGVGTDTQYF | TGTGCCAGCAGCCAAGGAGTAGGCACAGATACGCAGTATTTT
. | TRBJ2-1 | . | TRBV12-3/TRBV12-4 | CASRTGNEQFF | TGTGCCAGCAGAACGGGAAATGAGCAGTTCTTC
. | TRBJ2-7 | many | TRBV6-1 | CASSPLDTYEQYF | TGTGCCAGCAGCCCTCTCGACACCTACGAGCAGTACTTC
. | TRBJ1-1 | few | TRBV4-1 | CASSQGLGVGTEAFF | TGCGCCAGCAGCCAAGGGTTAGGGGTAGGCACTGAAGCTTTCTTT
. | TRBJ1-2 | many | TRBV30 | CAWFSRLDYGYTF | TGTGCCTGGTTCAGCCGCCTGGACTATGGCTACACCTTC
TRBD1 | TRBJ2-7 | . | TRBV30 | CAWSRRQGAYEQYF | TGTGCCTGGAGCCGCCGACAGGGGGCCTACGAGCAGTACTTC
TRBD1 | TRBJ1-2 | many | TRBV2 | CASVPGQGFGYGYTF | TGTGCCAGCGTTCCGGGACAGGGGTTTGGCTATGGCTACACCTTC
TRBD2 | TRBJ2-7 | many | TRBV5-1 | CASRGTSVAYEQYF | TGCGCCAGCAGGGGGACTAGCGTCGCCTACGAGCAGTACTTC
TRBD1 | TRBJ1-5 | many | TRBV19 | CASNPQGANQPQHF | TGTGCCAGTAACCCACAGGGGGCAAATCAGCCCCAGCATTTT
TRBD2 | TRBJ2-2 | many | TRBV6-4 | CASSGAGDTGELFF | TGTGCCAGCAGTGGAGCGGGAGACACCGGGGAGCTGTTTTTT
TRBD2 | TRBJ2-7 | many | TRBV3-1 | CASSQGGGAYEQYF | TGTGCCAGCAGCCAAGGCGGGGGGGCCTACGAGCAGTACTTC
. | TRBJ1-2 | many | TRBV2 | CASSGLRGRTYGYTF | TGTGCCAGCAGTGGGCTGCGGGGCAGGACCTATGGCTACACCTTC
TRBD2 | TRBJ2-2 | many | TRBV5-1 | CASSLWGGTGELFF | TGCGCCAGCAGCTTGTGGGGAGGGACCGGGGAGCTGTTTTTT
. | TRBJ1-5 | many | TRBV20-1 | CSAPGGGGNQPQHF | TGCAGTGCTCCCGGTGGGGGGGGCAATCAGCCCCAGCATTTT
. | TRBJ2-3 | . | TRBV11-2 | CASSLDRGTQYF | TGTGCCAGCAGCTTAGATAGGGGTACGCAGTATTTT
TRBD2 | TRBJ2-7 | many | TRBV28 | CASSLGLAYEQYF | TGTGCCAGCAGTTTGGGACTAGCCTACGAGCAGTACTTC
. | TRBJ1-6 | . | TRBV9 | CASSVGSGGHNSPLHF | TGTGCCAGCAGCGTAGGTTCAGGAGGCCATAATTCACCCCTCCACTTT
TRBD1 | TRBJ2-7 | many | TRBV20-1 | CSAIRDRERGEQYF | TGCAGTGCTATTAGGGACAGGGAAAGAGGCGAGCAGTACTTC
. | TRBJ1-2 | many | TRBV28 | CASSFGAGHYGYTF | TGTGCCAGCAGTTTTGGCGCGGGGCACTATGGCTACACCTTC
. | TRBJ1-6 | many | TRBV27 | CASSFRTRWWNSPLHF | TGTGCCAGCAGTTTTCGGACCCGTTGGTGGAATTCACCCCTCCACTTT
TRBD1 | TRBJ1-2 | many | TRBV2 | CASSVTGGGPGYTF | TGTGCCAGCAGCGTGACAGGGGGGGGACCTGGCTACACCTTC
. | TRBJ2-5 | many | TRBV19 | CASKTSYSYQETQYF | TGTGCCAGTAAGACCAGCTACTCGTACCAAGAGACCCAGTACTTC
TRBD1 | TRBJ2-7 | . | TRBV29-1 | CSVVILGDRTYEQYF | TGCAGCGTTGTAATTTTGGGGGACAGAACCTACGAGCAGTACTTC
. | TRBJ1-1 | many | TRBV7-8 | CASSVIVFGQRRNTEAFF | TGTGCCAGCAGCGTGATCGTGTTCGGACAGAGAAGGAACACTGAAGCTTTCTTT
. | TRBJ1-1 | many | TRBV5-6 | CASSFGITNTEAFF | TGTGCCAGCAGCTTTGGTATTACGAACACTGAAGCTTTCTTT
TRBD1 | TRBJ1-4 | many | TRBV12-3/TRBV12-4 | CASRYEQGVIGEKLFF | TGTGCCAGCAGATACGAACAGGGGGTTATCGGGGAAAAACTGTTTTTT
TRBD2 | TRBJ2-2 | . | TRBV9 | CASSVWTSSLSGELFF | TGTGCCAGCAGCGTCTGGACTAGTTCCCTTTCCGGGGAGCTGTTTTTT
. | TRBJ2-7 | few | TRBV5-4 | CASSLLVGNSYEQYF | TGTGCCAGCAGCTTGTTGGTTGGCAACTCCTACGAGCAGTACTTC
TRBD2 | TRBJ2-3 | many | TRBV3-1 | CASLEVGRPSTDTQYF | TGTGCCAGCCTTGAGGTCGGGAGGCCGTCCACAGATACGCAGTATTTT
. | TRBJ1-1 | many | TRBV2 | CASSAQIGVTEAFF | TGTGCCAGCAGTGCCCAAATTGGGGTTACTGAAGCTTTCTTT
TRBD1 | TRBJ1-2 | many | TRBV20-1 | CSAYRGGYGYTF | TGCAGTGCGTACAGGGGAGGTTATGGCTACACCTTC
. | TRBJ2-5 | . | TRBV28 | CASSLSNLRTAKYF | TGTGCCAGCAGTTTGTCGAATCTTCGGACAGCGAAGTACTTC
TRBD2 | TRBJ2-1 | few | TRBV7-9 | CASSHIRTSGRRNEQFF | TGTGCCAGCAGTCATATTAGGACTAGCGGGAGAAGGAATGAGCAGTTCTTC
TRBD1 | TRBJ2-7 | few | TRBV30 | CAWSVRQGLSYEQYF | TGTGCCTGGAGTGTACGACAGGGGCTCTCCTACGAGCAGTACTTC
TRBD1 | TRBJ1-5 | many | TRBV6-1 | CASRPTGQNNQPQHF | TGTGCCAGCAGACCTACGGGACAGAACAATCAGCCCCAGCATTTT
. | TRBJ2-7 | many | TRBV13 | CASSIYPNYEQYF | TGTGCCAGCAGCATTTACCCGAACTACGAGCAGTACTTC
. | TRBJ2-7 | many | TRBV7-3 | CASSLLPVDEQYF | TGTGCCAGCAGCTTACTCCCGGTTGATGAGCAGTACTTC
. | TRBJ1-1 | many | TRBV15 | CATSSSRGMNTEAFF | TGTGCCACCAGCAGCTCAAGGGGCATGAACACTGAAGCTTTCTTT
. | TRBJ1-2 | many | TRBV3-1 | CASSQDMAGGGYTF | TGTGCCAGCAGCCAAGATATGGCCGGAGGAGGCTACACCTTC
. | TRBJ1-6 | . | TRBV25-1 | CASMGSSVNSPLHF | TGTGCCAGCATGGGCTCCTCCGTTAATTCACCCCTCCACTTT
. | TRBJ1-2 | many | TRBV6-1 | CASSSTPGGGYTF | TGTGCCAGCAGTTCCACCCCAGGTGGTGGCTACACCTTC